A selection of T cell receptor beta chains follows, all from one sample in a study of neoadjuvant anti-PD-1 for oral cavity cancer. Using immunoSEQ multiplex PCR, the repertoire was profiled, and TCRdb retains in-frame clones only, with some absent. In the table there are more than 7,000 clones, around 66% of which are singletons. The sequencing here drew on PBMCs, taken after nivolumab (anti-PD-1) treatment. All receptors derive from a person between 40 and 85 years old with oral cavity squamous cell carcinoma. Both conserved end residues are part of each CDR3. Fields, in order: J gene, D gene, V gene, clone size, CDR3 protein, CDR3 DNA. A D gene is named only where the DNA matches it firmly. Clone size, where shown, is once, few, many, or a class for clones that have expanded.

j_call: TRBJ1-6; d_call: TRBD1; v_call: TRBV27; clone_size: -; cdr3_aa: CASSTGGGNNSPLHF; cdr3_nt: TGTGCCAGCAGTACAGGGGGCGGCAATAATTCACCCCTCCACTTT
j_call: TRBJ1-1; d_call: -; v_call: TRBV2; clone_size: -; cdr3_aa: CASSEDKNTEAFF; cdr3_nt: TGTGCCAGCAGTGAGGACAAGAACACTGAAGCTTTCTTT
j_call: TRBJ1-2; d_call: -; v_call: TRBV19; clone_size: -; cdr3_aa: CASTPLSGFGYTF; cdr3_nt: TGTGCCAGTACCCCTCTGTCAGGATTTGGCTACACCTTC
j_call: TRBJ2-6; d_call: -; v_call: TRBV5-1; clone_size: -; cdr3_aa: CASSPPGVASGANVLTF; cdr3_nt: TGCGCCAGCAGCCCACCAGGCGTAGCGTCTGGGGCCAACGTCCTGACTTTC
j_call: TRBJ2-5; d_call: -; v_call: TRBV7-9; clone_size: -; cdr3_aa: CASSLDRVGGKTQYF; cdr3_nt: TGTGCCAGCAGCTTAGACAGGGTGGGAGGAAAAACCCAGTACTTC
j_call: TRBJ1-2; d_call: -; v_call: TRBV28; clone_size: -; cdr3_aa: CASSLRFYGYTF; cdr3_nt: TGTGCCAGCAGTCTCCGGTTCTATGGCTACACCTTC
j_call: TRBJ1-5; d_call: TRBD1; v_call: TRBV19; clone_size: -; cdr3_aa: CASRQGKDQPQHF; cdr3_nt: TGTGCCAGTAGACAGGGGAAGGATCAGCCCCAGCATTTT
j_call: TRBJ2-5; d_call: TRBD1; v_call: TRBV5-1; clone_size: -; cdr3_aa: CASSPRRGETQYF; cdr3_nt: TGCGCCAGCAGCCCCCGCAGGGGGGAGACCCAGTACTTC
j_call: TRBJ1-2; d_call: TRBD1; v_call: TRBV6-1; clone_size: -; cdr3_aa: CASSEIGTGHYGYTF; cdr3_nt: TGTGCCAGCAGTGAGATAGGGACAGGGCACTATGGCTACACCTTC
j_call: TRBJ2-2; d_call: TRBD2; v_call: TRBV5-1; clone_size: -; cdr3_aa: CASSLEWERGNTGELFF; cdr3_nt: TGCGCCAGCAGCTTGGAATGGGAGCGGGGCAACACCGGGGAGCTGTTTTTT
j_call: TRBJ1-2; d_call: TRBD1; v_call: TRBV29-1; clone_size: once; cdr3_aa: CSVQGASYGYTF; cdr3_nt: TGCAGCGTGCAGGGGGCGAGCTATGGCTACACCTTC
j_call: TRBJ1-1; d_call: -; v_call: TRBV29-1; clone_size: few; cdr3_aa: CSVERPRAVEAFF; cdr3_nt: TGCAGCGTTGAAAGGCCCAGGGCGGTTGAAGCTTTCTTT
j_call: TRBJ1-1; d_call: -; v_call: TRBV25-1; clone_size: -; cdr3_aa: CASSEPGLNTEAFF; cdr3_nt: TGTGCCAGCAGTGAACCAGGGCTGAACACTGAAGCTTTCTTT
j_call: TRBJ2-6; d_call: TRBD1; v_call: TRBV29-1; clone_size: -; cdr3_aa: CSVRGTGGAGANVLTF; cdr3_nt: TGCAGCGTACGGGGGACAGGGGGCGCTGGGGCCAACGTCCTGACTTTC
j_call: TRBJ1-1; d_call: -; v_call: TRBV11-2; clone_size: -; cdr3_aa: CASSLATEAFF; cdr3_nt: TGTGCCAGCAGCTTGGCCACTGAAGCTTTCTTT
j_call: TRBJ2-7; d_call: -; v_call: TRBV9; clone_size: -; cdr3_aa: CASSVGGDIYYEQYF; cdr3_nt: TGTGCCAGCAGCGTAGGGGGAGACATCTACTACGAGCAGTACTTC
j_call: TRBJ1-4; d_call: TRBD1; v_call: TRBV28; clone_size: -; cdr3_aa: CASSTAGQEQKLFF; cdr3_nt: TGTGCCAGCAGTACGGCCGGACAGGAACAAAAACTGTTTTTT
j_call: TRBJ1-3; d_call: -; v_call: TRBV5-5; clone_size: -; cdr3_aa: CASSLTGSNTIYF; cdr3_nt: TGTGCCAGCAGCTTGACAGGCTCTAACACCATATATTTT
j_call: TRBJ2-4; d_call: TRBD2; v_call: TRBV7-2; clone_size: -; cdr3_aa: CASSLGSGRAKNIQYF; cdr3_nt: TGTGCCAGCAGCTTAGGAAGCGGGAGGGCCAAAAACATTCAGTACTTC
j_call: TRBJ1-2; d_call: -; v_call: TRBV19; clone_size: few; cdr3_aa: CASSSHREAVYGYTF; cdr3_nt: TGTGCCAGTAGTTCCCACAGGGAGGCCGTCTATGGCTACACCTTC
j_call: TRBJ2-2; d_call: -; v_call: TRBV6-1; clone_size: -; cdr3_aa: CASSEVPLPSTGELFF; cdr3_nt: TGTGCCAGCAGTGAGGTCCCGCTCCCCAGCACCGGGGAGCTGTTTTTT
j_call: TRBJ1-1; d_call: -; v_call: TRBV6-5; clone_size: -; cdr3_aa: CASSYNLGKTEAFF; cdr3_nt: TGTGCCAGCAGTTACAATCTGGGGAAGACTGAAGCTTTCTTT
j_call: TRBJ2-5; d_call: -; v_call: TRBV5-4; clone_size: -; cdr3_aa: CASSLGGAVGETQYF; cdr3_nt: TGTGCCAGCAGCTTGGGAGGCGCGGTCGGGGAGACCCAGTACTTC